Below, 21 T cell receptor beta chains from the same sample are listed, as sequenced in a study of CD8+CD57+ T cells in acquired aplastic anemia. The use of genomic DNA as template underpinned the TCR beta VDJ and CDR3 profiling. TCRdb analysed the reads with MiXCR anew, one entry per CDR3 protein. Of roughly 220,000 distinct CDR3 sequences in the sample, roughly two thirds are singletons; the top ten hold roughly 50%. The authors sequenced patients whose flow cytometry had shown CD8+CD57+ cell expansion. Sequencing used sorted CD4+, CD8+, or CD8+CD57+ T cells (not recorded which) from PBMCs. These receptors all come from a human donor with aplastic anemia.

The chain employs TRBV29-1 and TRBJ2-5; maybe TRBD2 (6 bases). CDR3 length: 13 amino acids. Trimming removed 4 bases at V and 5 bases at J, with 14 bases between. CDR1 SQVTM and CDR2 ANQGSEA come from the germline V gene. The CDR3 region is CSVVGREVETQYF. As DNA, the CDR3 is TGCAGCGTTGTTGGCAGGGAGGTTGAGACCCAGTACTTC.

There are a few counts of this clonotype. The chain combines TRBV9 with TRBJ2-1; D remains ambiguous. CDR1 is SGDLS, CDR2 YYNGEE, per germline. V was cut by 0 bases and J by 8 bases, with 3 bases left in between. The CDR3 runs 11 residues. The CDR3 loop is CASSVGYEQFF. DNA for the CDR3: TGTGCCAGCAGCGTAGGTTATGAGCAGTTCTTC.

The rearrangement links TRBV7-9 to TRBJ2-7; TRBD1 might be the D (5 bases). V gave up 4 bases and J gave up 1 base, with 14 bases separating them. The CDR3 consists of 15 residues. CDR1 and CDR2 (germline): SEHNR, FQNEAQ (reference sequence). The CDR3 region is CASSSSSGISYEQYF. For the CDR3, the DNA is TGTGCCAGCAGCTCATCATCAGGGATTTCCTACGAGCAGTACTTC.

The gene calls are TRBV5-1 and TRBJ2-7; tentative D call: TRBD1 (5 bases). Germline loops: CDR1 SGHRS, CDR2 YFSETQ. This CDR3 spans 15 amino acids. Trimming pared 0 bases from V and 4 bases from J, leaving 14 bases between. The CDR3 loop reads CASSLASGLGYEQYF. CDR3 sequence (DNA): TGCGCCAGCAGCTTGGCCTCAGGGCTCGGGTACGAGCAGTACTTC.

V usage is TRBV5-1 and J usage is TRBJ2-7; 7 bases are a match to TRBD2. The length of the CDR3 is 14 residues. Germline values: CDR1 SGHRS, CDR2 YFSETQ. The J segment lost 3 bases and the V segment lost 10 bases, leaving 13 bases of the junction unmatched. This CDR3 reads CACTPGLGSYEQYF. CDR3 in DNA: TGCGCCTGCACTCCAGGACTAGGTAGCTACGAGCAGTACTTC.

This clonotype appeared a few times. The rearrangement uses TRBV2 and TRBJ2-7; no firm D call. The length of the CDR3 is 12 residues. Between the trimmed V and J ends, which lost 4 bases and 3 bases, there was a span of 7 bases. CDR1 and CDR2 (germline): SNHLY, FYNNEI. The CDR3: CASSASLYEQYF. CDR3 nucleotides: TGTGCCAGCAGTGCAAGTCTCTACGAGCAGTACTTC.

The chain has TRBV4-3 and TRBJ1-1; D gene uncertain. The V gene's germline CDR1 is LGHNA and CDR2 YSLEER. Trimming removed 1 base from V and 0 bases from J, with 9 bases in between. The CDR3 contains 15 residues. The chain's CDR3 is CASSQGPELNTEAFF. DNA for the CDR3: TGCGCCAGCAGCCAAGGTCCAGAGCTGAACACTGAAGCTTTCTTT.

The chain links TRBV29-1 to TRBJ2-1, with D possibly being TRBD1 (6 bases). Trimming took off 2 bases at V and 5 bases at J, with 13 bases between the two ends. Germline V gene lookup returns CDR1 SQVTM and CDR2 ANQGSEA. The CDR3 extends over 14 amino acids. The CDR3 protein is CSVETGNFDNEQFF. The CDR3 nucleotides are TGCAGCGTTGAAACAGGGAATTTCGACAATGAGCAGTTCTTC.

This chain uses TRBV7-8 with TRBJ2-7, with TRBD2 matching over 7 bases. J gave up 3 bases and V 3 bases, and 5 bases lay outside the gene matches. Germline CDR1 reads SGHVS; CDR2 reads FQNEAQ. This CDR3 is built from 14 residues. Written as DNA, the CDR3 is TGTGCCAGCAGCTTCGGCGGCGGGGGCTACGAGCAGTACTTC. This translates into CASSFGGGGYEQYF.

This chain links TRBV19 with TRBJ1-5; D call uncertain. Trimming cost V 3 bases and J 0 bases, with 12 bases left between them. Per germline, CDR1 LNHDA and CDR2 SQIVND (reference sequence). There are 16 residues in the CDR3. The CDR3 region is CASSISGYYSNQPQHF. The CDR3 DNA sequence: TGTGCCAGTAGTATTTCCGGGTACTATAGCAATCAGCCCCAGCATTTT.

The chain employs TRBV5-6 and TRBJ1-1; D uncertain. The CDR3 contains 14 residues. Germline V gene lookup returns CDR1 SGHDT and CDR2 YYEEEE. The ends were cut back, 4 bases at V and 3 bases at J, with 13 bases in the middle. The CDR3 region is CASSQLGWDTEAFF. The CDR3 DNA reads TGTGCCAGCAGCCAACTGGGCTGGGACACTGAAGCTTTCTTT.

The sample holds a few counts of this clonotype. The chain employs TRBV19 and TRBJ2-7, with D possibly being TRBD1 (5 bases). Germline values: CDR1 LNHDA, CDR2 SQIVND (reference sequence). V lost 4 bases, J lost 0 bases, and 10 bases lay in between. The CDR3 covers 14 residues. The chain's CDR3 is CASSSRDSSYEQYF. As DNA, the CDR3 is TGTGCCAGTAGTAGCCGAGACAGCTCCTACGAGCAGTACTTC.

This clonotype was seen at least ten times. The chain joins TRBV10-2 to TRBJ2-5, with 10 bases that match TRBD1. The germline CDR1 and CDR2 sequences are WSHSY and SAAADI. Trimming at V came to 8 bases and at J to 0 bases, leaving 3 bases not matched to a gene. The CDR3 has 14 amino acids. CDR3 sequence: CASPGQGDQETQYF. Here the CDR3 DNA reads TGCGCCAGCCCCGGACAGGGGGACCAAGAGACCCAGTACTTC.

This clonotype was seen a handful of times. V is TRBV9 and J is TRBJ2-6; D may be TRBD2 (7 bases). The CDR3 covers 17 residues. Germline CDR1 reads SGDLS; CDR2 reads YYNGEE. V was clipped by 2 bases and J by 0 bases, with 12 bases between them. In DNA form, the CDR3 reads TGTGCCAGCAGCGTGGGGGGGGCCTACTCTGGGGCCAACGTCCTGACTTTC. It yields the protein CASSVGGAYSGANVLTF.

CDR3 protein: CAISTSGITDTQYF. The CDR3 bases are TGTGCCATCAGTACTAGCGGGATCACAGATACGCAGTATTTT. This rearrangement joins TRBV10-3 to TRBJ2-3, with 10 nucleotides matching TRBD2. J was trimmed by 2 bases and V by 5 bases; bases with no gene match: 1. Per the germline V gene, CDR1 is ENHRY and CDR2 is SYGVKD. The CDR3 is made up of 14 amino acids.

The CDR3: CATSDWTDTDTQYF. CDR3 sequence (DNA): TGTGCCACCAGTGATTGGACAGACACAGATACGCAGTATTTT. The J gene is TRBJ2-3, the V gene TRBV24-1; perhaps TRBD1 as D (6 bases). Germline CDR1 reads KGHDR; CDR2 reads SFDVKD. V gave up 2 bases and J gave up 2 bases, with 7 bases separating them. This CDR3 spans 14 amino acids.

This clonotype was detected many times. The V and J genes are TRBV14 and TRBJ2-1; D is ambiguous. This CDR3 region has 14 residues. V was trimmed by 3 bases and J by 0 bases, leaving 6 bases between them. Germline V gene sequence: CDR1 SGHDN, CDR2 FVKESK. CDR3: CASSHVTSYNEQFF. CDR3 nucleotide sequence: TGTGCCAGCAGCCATGTGACCTCCTACAATGAGCAGTTCTTC.

This clonotype was observed a single time. CDR3 nucleotide sequence: TGTGCCAGCAGCTTCTTCGGTGACTATGGCTACACCTTC. Protein sequence: CASSFFGDYGYTF. The chain joins TRBV5-8 to TRBJ1-2; D gene unclear. The V end lost 2 bases, the J end lost 3 bases, and 8 bases lay between the germline ends. Germline V gene data show CDR1 as SGHTS and CDR2 as YDEGEE. There are 13 residues in the CDR3.

This chain links TRBV7-9 with TRBJ2-3; TRBD2 matches 9 bases. CDR1 and CDR2 from the germline V gene are SEHNR and FQNEAQ (reference sequence). V dropped 8 bases and J dropped 2; count of bases not matched to a gene: 2. This CDR3 contains 13 residues. CDR3 DNA sequence: TGTGCCAGCGGCGGGGGGGACACAGATACGCAGTATTTT. It translates to CASGGGDTDTQYF.

V is TRBV19 and J is TRBJ1-2; no clear D. The CDR3 length is 14 residues. CDR1 is LNHDA and CDR2 is SQIVND in the germline V gene (reference sequence). Trimming left V 3 bases short and J 4 bases short, with 12 bases between. For the CDR3, the DNA is TGTGCCAGTAGTATGGGAGGGTCCCCCTATGGCTACACCTTC. Translated, it gives CASSMGGSPYGYTF.

The J gene is TRBJ1-6, the V gene TRBV16; D not resolved. CDR3 size: 18 residues. Trimming removed 1 base from V and 11 bases from J, with 24 bases in between. The germline CDR1 and CDR2 sequences are KGHSY and FQNENV. CDR3 DNA: TGTGCCAGCAGCCAATTATTGGACGCTGTTGTGCACCCCCCACCCCTCCACTTT. Its protein product is CASSQLLDAVVHPPPLHF.